Presented here are 20 T cell receptor beta chains from one specimen sequenced in a study of Ad26.COV2.S vaccination and SARS-CoV-2 variants (TCRdb year 2021). The library was obtained by the immunoSEQ multiplex PCR assay. TCRdb holds this immuneACCESS table with in-frame rearrangements only. Some clones are missing; in checked studies, unresolved V genes explain under half, and the rest has no known cause. The table for this sample lists 300,000 to 400,000 clones; about 82% of them were counted only once. The biggest ten clones account for 2% to 2.5% of the sample. In light of the paper, this sample's treatment or condition label describes: some 20 received Ad26.COV2.S at low or high dose, single or two shots; a few received placebo; per-sample allocation not given. For vaccine and placebo recipients, the sequenced repertoires came from samples collected on day 63 after the first injection. The sample in question was peripheral blood, obtained in a trial of Ad26.COV2.S vaccine versus placebo. The receptors here all came from a person aged 18 to 59 who received the Ad26.COV2.S COVID-19 vaccine or a placebo.

V usage is TRBV5-8 and J usage is TRBJ1-4; TRBD1 agrees at 10 bases. Germline CDR1 and CDR2: SGHTS and YDEGEE. This CDR3 has 13 amino acids. Trimming removed 6 bases from V and 8 bases from J; junction bases left unmatched: 4. CDR3 in amino acids: CASKVDRGEKLFF. The CDR3 coding sequence is TGTGCCAGCAAGGTGGACAGGGGGGAAAAACTGTTTTTT. The variable domain in full, with the rest retrieved from reference TRBV5-8 and TRBJ1-4, is EAGVTQSPTHLIKTRGQQATLRCSPISGHTSVYWYQQALGLGLQFLLWYDEGEERNRGNFPPRFSGRQFPNYSSELNVNALELEDSALYLCASKVDRGEKLFFGSGTQLSVL.

This sequence joins TRBV5-8 and TRBJ1-3; 9 nucleotides line up with TRBD1. V lost 7 bases to trimming and J lost 11 bases; unmatched junction nucleotides: 7. From germline, CDR1 is SGHTS and CDR2 YDEGEE. The CDR3 consists of 12 residues. DNA of the CDR3: TGTGCCAGCGGGACAGGGCTCAGCCCCATATATTTT. It is translated as CASGTGLSPIYF.

This CDR3 reads CASRRRPIMNTEAFF. Here the CDR3 DNA reads TGTGCCAGCAGAAGACGACCCATCATGAACACTGAAGCTTTCTTT. The chain employs TRBV2 and TRBJ1-1, with unresolved D. From germline, CDR1 is SNHLY and CDR2 FYNNEI. The germline V and J ends were trimmed by 6 bases and 0 bases, with 14 bases remaining between them. The CDR3 sequence is 15 residues long.

This chain uses TRBV6-6 with TRBJ2-1; D possibly corresponds to TRBD2 (6 bases). The ends were cut back, 6 bases at V and 7 bases at J, with 13 bases in the middle. CDR1 is MNHNY and CDR2 is SVGAGI in the germline V gene (reference sequence). The CDR3 sequence is 13 residues long. DNA for the CDR3: TGTGCCAGCAGGGTAGCGGATAATAATGAGCAGTTCTTC. The encoded protein is CASRVADNNEQFF.

This clone has a single count. The rearrangement uses TRBV29-1 and TRBJ2-7; the D is unclear. The CDR3 runs to 13 residues. Per the germline V gene, CDR1 is SQVTM and CDR2 is ANQGSEA. V lost 7 bases, J lost 3 bases, and 16 bases lay in between. CDR3 amino acids: CSAHLSSDYEQYF. Written as DNA, the CDR3 is TGCAGCGCCCACCTTTCGTCGGACTACGAGCAGTACTTC.

V and J are TRBV6-6 and TRBJ1-6; 9 bases map to TRBD1. The CDR3 is 16 amino acids. Germline CDR1 is MNHNY and CDR2 is SVGAGI (reference sequence). V lost 5 bases and J lost 1; bases outside the gene matches: 3. The DNA of the CDR3 is TGTGCCAGCAGTCGACAGGGGGTGTCCTATAATTCACCCCTCCACTTT. This encodes CASSRQGVSYNSPLHF.

The rearrangement joins TRBV5-5 to TRBJ1-6; D remains unclear. The CDR3 is 15 amino acids. The germline gives CDR1 SGHKS, CDR2 YYEKEE (reference sequence). With 5 bases removed from V and 7 bases from J, the gap between germline ends came to 16 bases. CDR3: CASSHELHWNSPLHF. The CDR3 coding sequence is TGTGCCAGCAGTCATGAATTACACTGGAATTCACCCCTCCACTTT.

The chain has TRBV20-1 and TRBJ2-2; D is perhaps TRBD1 (5 bases). The V end lost 3 bases, the J end lost 4 bases, and 12 bases lay between the germline ends. Germline V gene data show CDR1 as DFQATT and CDR2 as SNEGSKA (reference sequence). This CDR3 is 14 amino acids long. The CDR3 nucleotides are TGCAGTGCTAGTGCGGACACGGCCACCGGGGAGCTGTTTTTT. It codes for CSASADTATGELFF.

The chain has TRBV15 and TRBJ2-1; 10 bases are a match to TRBD2. Germline loops: CDR1 LNHNV, CDR2 YYDKDF (reference sequence). This CDR3 comprises 16 residues. The V gene end was trimmed by 5 bases and the J gene end by 4 bases; junction bases not matched to a gene: 8. CDR3 in DNA: TGTGCCACCAGCGGAGGGCTAGCGGGGGTATACAATGAGCAGTTCTTC. Amino acids: CATSGGLAGVYNEQFF. The whole variable domain, filled in from reference TRBV15 and TRBJ2-1, reads DAMVIQNPRYQVTQFGKPVTLSCSQTLNHNVMYWYQQKSSQAPKLLFHYYDKDFNNEADTPDNFQSRRPNTSFCFLDIRSPGLGDTAMYLCATSGGLAGVYNEQFFGPGTRLTVL.

CDR3: CASSPQQGANTGELFF. CDR3 nucleotide sequence: TGTGCCAGCAGCCCTCAACAGGGGGCGAACACCGGGGAGCTGTTTTTT. V and J are TRBV5-5 and TRBJ2-2; 8 nucleotides agree with TRBD1. V was clipped by 4 bases and J by 0 bases; unmatched bases: 5. Germline V gives CDR1 SGHKS, CDR2 YYEKEE (reference sequence). The CDR3 has 16 amino acids.

About this clone: Other DNA variants within this sample encode the same CDR3. The chain couples TRBV5-1 to TRBJ2-7; no reliable D call. Trimming shortened V by 4 bases and J by 1 base, and 3 bases separated the two germline ends. The CDR3 is 11 amino acids. Per the germline V gene, CDR1 is SGHRS and CDR2 is YFSETQ. CDR3 sequence reads: CASSDSYEQYF. CDR3 DNA: TGCGCCAGCAGCGATTCCTACGAGCAGTACTTC.

The chain combines TRBV5-4 with TRBJ1-1, with D tentatively TRBD1 (5 bases). Per germline, CDR1 SGHNT and CDR2 YYREEE (reference sequence). The CDR3 is 15 amino acids. The ends were cut back, 4 bases at V and 0 bases at J, with 13 bases in the middle. The CDR3 here is CASSPEWGLNTEAFF. CDR3 DNA sequence: TGTGCCAGCAGCCCAGAGTGGGGACTGAACACTGAAGCTTTCTTT.

This chain links TRBV15 with TRBJ1-1, with 7 bases identical to TRBD1. Losses at the gene ends were 1 base for V and 1 base for J; bases not matched to a gene: 6. The CDR3 has 16 residues. Germline loops: CDR1 LNHNV, CDR2 YYDKDF (reference sequence). The CDR3 coding sequence is TGTGCCACCAGCAGAGGGCGGGACAGATCGAACACTGAAGCTTTCTTT. Amino acid sequence: CATSRGRDRSNTEAFF. Complete variable domain (other parts from reference TRBV15 and TRBJ1-1): DAMVIQNPRYQVTQFGKPVTLSCSQTLNHNVMYWYQQKSSQAPKLLFHYYDKDFNNEADTPDNFQSRRPNTSFCFLDIRSPGLGDTAMYLCATSRGRDRSNTEAFFGQGTRLTVV.

The gene calls are TRBV2 and TRBJ1-1; D unclear. V gave up 9 bases and J gave up 4 bases, with 15 bases separating them. This CDR3 comprises 13 residues. CDR1 is SNHLY, CDR2 FYNNEI, per germline. This CDR3 is CARGSAGSTEAFF. CDR3 nucleotides: TGTGCCAGAGGTAGTGCGGGGAGCACTGAAGCTTTCTTT. The complete variable domain, with remaining parts taken from reference TRBV2 and TRBJ1-1, reads EPEVTQTPSHQVTQMGQEVILRCVPISNHLYFYWYRQILGQKVEFLVSFYNNEISEKSEIFDDQFSVERPDGSNFTLKIRSTKLEDSAMYFCARGSAGSTEAFFGQGTRLTVV.

In its sample, this clone was seen once. The chain joins TRBV11-3 to TRBJ1-5, with 8 bases identical to TRBD1. After removal of 2 bases from V and 0 bases from J, the junction contained 3 bases not matched to a gene. From germline, CDR1 is SGHNT and CDR2 YENEEA. The CDR3 covers 16 residues. The CDR3: CASSLTGGNSNQPQHF. CDR3 DNA: TGTGCCAGCAGCTTAACAGGGGGTAATAGCAATCAGCCCCAGCATTTT.

The chain recombines TRBV7-2 with TRBJ1-1; D is ambiguous. The CDR3 length is 14 residues. Deletions cut 1 base from V and 11 bases from J, with 17 bases between. Germline CDR1 and CDR2: SGHTA and FQGNSA. The DNA for the CDR3 is TGTGCCAGCAGCTTAGATGGCGTATCAGAGAGGGCTTTCTTT. Translated, it gives CASSLDGVSERAFF.

The V and J genes are TRBV19 and TRBJ2-5, with TRBD1 identical over 7 bases. V lost 5 bases, J lost 5 bases, and 14 bases stayed unmatched. From germline, CDR1 is LNHDA and CDR2 SQIVND (reference sequence). This CDR3 spans 16 amino acids. The CDR3 bases are TGTGCCAGTAGTCCAGGGGGAAGGGGGCGCGGGGAGACCCAGTACTTC. It translates to CASSPGGRGRGETQYF.

The V call is TRBV6-5, the J call TRBJ2-5, with 7 nucleotides matching TRBD2. This CDR3 comprises 14 residues. With 8 bases clipped from V and 7 bases from J, the junction kept 13 bases outside the gene matches. The germline V gene encodes CDR1 MNHEY and CDR2 SVGAGI. The CDR3 sequence is CASGVRGRDGTQYF. The CDR3 region has the DNA TGTGCCAGCGGCGTCCGGGGGAGGGACGGGACCCAGTACTTC.

The V and J genes are TRBV7-2 and TRBJ2-5; TRBD1 aligns across 8 bases. V shed 0 bases and J 2 bases; nucleotides not matched to a gene: 2. Germline assignment: CDR1 SGHTA and CDR2 FQGNSA. The CDR3 is 15 residues long. This CDR3 is CASSLAGQGQETQYF. The CDR3 DNA sequence: TGTGCCAGCAGCTTAGCCGGACAGGGACAAGAGACCCAGTACTTC.

The chain joins TRBV5-1 to TRBJ1-5; tentatively, D is TRBD1 (5 bases). CDR3 size: 13 residues. Trimming took 1 base from V and 8 from J, leaving 10 bases between them. Germline loops: CDR1 SGHRS, CDR2 YFSETQ. CDR3 amino acids: CASSLKWGEPQHF. In DNA form, the CDR3 reads TGCGCCAGCAGCTTGAAGTGGGGGGAGCCCCAGCATTTT. Full variable domain (remainder filled in from reference TRBV5-1 and TRBJ1-5): KAGVTQTPRYLIKTRGQQVTLSCSPISGHRSVSWYQQTPGQGLQFLFEYFSETQRNKGNFPGRFSGRQFSNSRSEMNVSTLELGDSALYLCASSLKWGEPQHFGDGTRLSIL.